This TCR beta chain was observed in a study of cytomegalovirus exposure and HLA in healthy donors. General observations from the study: Overall, approximately 150 TCR beta chains were annotated as cytomegalovirus-associated. Whilst most TCR sequences proved rare, a subset of public TCRs occurred across many donors.

Note on this clone: Its cognate antigen is unknown.

PCR primers comprised 60 Vbeta and 13 Jbeta primers. Profiling relied on immunoSEQ multiplex PCR, and the TCRdb table lists in-frame clones only, not all of them. The sample yields 200,000 to 250,000 clones, 60% to 85% seen once. Germline values: CDR1 SGDLS, CDR2 YYNGEE. The V end lost 3 bases, the J end lost 4 bases, and 16 bases lay between the germline ends. The CDR3 spans 15 residues. The TCR comes from a man aged 40-49 years in good health and CMV-seronegative. This chain links TRBV9 with TRBJ1-2; D is uncertain. The sample was PBMCs. The CDR3 region has the DNA TGTGCCAGCAGCGCATCACAGTCGGGGAGCTATGGCTACACCTTC. This gives the protein CASSASQSGSYGYTF.